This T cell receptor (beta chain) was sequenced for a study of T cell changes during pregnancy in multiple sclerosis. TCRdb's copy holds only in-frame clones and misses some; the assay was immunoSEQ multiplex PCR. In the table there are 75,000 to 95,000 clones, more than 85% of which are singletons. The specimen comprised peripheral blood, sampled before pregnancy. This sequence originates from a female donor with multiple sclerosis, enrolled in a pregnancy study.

The CDR3 coding sequence is TGCGCCAGCAGCCAAGATCGACGGGCAGGGGGCATGGAGACCCAGTACTTC. This encodes CASSQDRRAGGMETQYF. This sequence joins TRBV4-1 and TRBJ2-5; 8 nucleotides line up with TRBD1. The germline V gene encodes CDR1 MGHRA and CDR2 YSYEKL. Trimming cost V 0 bases and J 5 bases; bases outside gene matches: 11. The CDR3 extends over 17 amino acids.